These 5 T cell receptor beta chains share one sample of origin, sequenced in a study of T cells in Graves' hyperthyroidism and ophthalmopathy. TCR beta CDR3 regions were amplified from RNA transcripts. During a first-round RT-PCR of the TCR CDR3, the HTBI primer set was used. TCRdb analysed the multiplex PCR reads with MiXCR anew, one entry per CDR3 protein. The sample yields 470,000 or so distinct CDR3 sequences, around 20% seen once. The sample comprised blood. The receptors stem from a young man with Graves' hyperthyroidism.

In its sample, this clonotype was seen many times. V and J are TRBV20-1 and TRBJ2-7, with 8 bases fitting TRBD1. V lost 6 bases to trimming and J lost 3 bases; unmatched junction nucleotides: 7. Germline V CDR1 and CDR2: DFQATT, SNEGSKA (reference sequence). The CDR3 totals 13 residues. The CDR3 DNA is TGCAGTGCCGCTACGACAGGGGACTACGAGCAGTACTTC. As protein: CSAATTGDYEQYF.

V and J are TRBV12-3 or TRBV12-4 and TRBJ1-1; 7 bases are a match to TRBD1. The CDR3 loop spans 14 amino acids. V lost 1 base, J lost 8 bases, and 7 bases stayed unmatched. The CDR3 bases are TGTGCCAGCAGTTTAGGTAGTCGGGGACAGGAAGCTTTCTTT. It specifies CASSLGSRGQEAFF.

This clonotype occurred a few times. The junction differs from germline at one of its ends, possibly a read error. The gene calls are TRBV20-1 and TRBJ2-7; 8 nucleotides align to TRBD2. Germline CDR1 is DFQATT and CDR2 is SNEGSKA (reference sequence). The CDR3 loop spans 15 amino acids. This chain's CDR3 is CSASSGGGGSSEQYF. The CDR3 nucleotides are TGCAGTGCTAGCTCCGGGGGCGGGGGGTCCTCCGAGCAGTACTTC.

This clonotype was found a few times. This chain links TRBV4-1 with TRBJ1-5, with 9 bases aligning to TRBD1. The CDR3 spans 17 residues. J was trimmed by 4 bases and V by 4 bases; bases with no gene match: 11. Germline assignment: CDR1 MGHRA and CDR2 YSYEKL. As DNA, the CDR3 is TGCGCCAGCAGCCGAGGGTTACAGGGGGCGCGTAATCAGCCCCAGCATTTT. This sequence encodes CASSRGLQGARNQPQHF.

This clonotype was observed at least ten times. The chain links TRBV30 to TRBJ1-5; 8 nucleotides agree with TRBD1. The CDR3 contains 11 residues. CDR1 and CDR2 (germline): GTSNPN, SVGIG (reference sequence). V lost 4 bases, J lost 13 bases, and 6 bases stayed unmatched. The CDR3 DNA sequence: TGTGCCTGGACAGGGGGCCGCCTTCAGCATTTT. This codes for CAWTGGRLQHF.